Listed here are 20 T cell receptor beta chains from one sample, sequenced in a study of Ad26.COV2.S vaccination and SARS-CoV-2 variants. This table comes from immunoSEQ multiplex PCR, and its TCRdb copy is limited to in-frame clones, with some not included. The sample yields some 390,000 clones, roughly 90% seen once. Treatment here: roughly 18 received Ad26.COV2.S at low or high dose, single or two shots; roughly five received placebo; per-sample allocation not given. Each sample was drawn 63 days after the first injection (of vaccine or placebo). The starting material was peripheral blood, obtained in a trial of Ad26.COV2.S vaccine versus placebo. These receptors originate from a person aged 18-65 years who received the Ad26.COV2.S COVID-19 vaccine or a placebo.

The chain links TRBV28 to TRBJ1-4, with no clear D. Germline CDR1 MDHEN, CDR2 SYDVKM. The CDR3 covers 15 residues. The germline V and J ends were trimmed by 2 bases and 7 bases, with 14 bases remaining between them. CDR3 amino acids: CASSLVVGLGEKLFF. The CDR3 region has the DNA TGTGCCAGCAGTTTAGTTGTAGGGCTCGGTGAAAAACTGTTTTTT.

This clone was seen a handful of times. The chain recombines TRBV6-1 with TRBJ2-5; D is possibly TRBD1 (5 bases). CDR3 length: 13 amino acids. Between the trimmed V and J ends, which lost 1 base and 5 bases, there was a span of 8 bases. From germline, CDR1 is MNHNS and CDR2 SASEGT. The CDR3 DNA reads as TGTGCCAGCAGTGAAGTAGGGGTGGAGACCCAGTACTTC. Protein product: CASSEVGVETQYF.

This sequence joins TRBV12-3 or TRBV12-4 and TRBJ2-1; D gene ambiguous. The CDR3 is 12 amino acids. The V end lost 5 bases, the J end lost 7 bases, and 9 bases lay between the germline ends. CDR3 in amino acids: CASSLVWNEQFF. DNA of the CDR3: TGTGCCAGCAGTCTTGTCTGGAATGAGCAGTTCTTC.

The gene calls are TRBV7-9 and TRBJ2-4, with D possibly called TRBD1 or TRBD2 (5 bases each). Trimming shortened V by 5 bases and J by 0 bases, and 17 bases separated the two germline ends. The CDR3 is 17 residues long. Per germline, CDR1 SEHNR and CDR2 FQNEAQ (reference sequence). Here the CDR3 DNA reads TGTGCCAGCAGCCTAGGACATGACTATCTAGCCAAAAACATTCAGTACTTC. Translated: CASSLGHDYLAKNIQYF. Full variable domain (missing parts from reference TRBV7-9 and TRBJ2-4): DTGVSQNPRHKITKRGQNVTFRCDPISEHNRLYWYRQTLGQGPEFLTYFQNEAQLEKSRLLSDRFSAERPKGSFSTLEIQRTEQGDSAMYLCASSLGHDYLAKNIQYFGAGTRLSVL.

The chain employs TRBV19 and TRBJ1-5; D is ambiguous. The V end was cut by 6 bases, the J end by 0 bases, with 9 bases between. CDR1 and CDR2 from the germline V gene are LNHDA and SQIVND (reference sequence). The CDR3 is made up of 14 amino acids. CDR3 nucleotides: TGTGCCAGTAGAACCGACAATAGCAATCAGCCCCAGCATTTT. Residues: CASRTDNSNQPQHF.

The V gene is TRBV7-2, the J gene TRBJ2-5; 11 nucleotides agree with TRBD2. The CDR3 runs 15 residues. CDR1 SGHTA and CDR2 FQGNSA come from the germline V gene. Losses at the gene ends were 5 bases for V and 2 bases for J; bases not matched to a gene: 4. The CDR3 sequence is CASSPGLAGQETQYF. CDR3 DNA sequence: TGTGCCAGCAGCCCCGGACTAGCGGGTCAAGAGACCCAGTACTTC.

The rearrangement links TRBV7-2 to TRBJ1-1, with D possibly being TRBD1 (5 bases). The CDR3 is 14 amino acids. Trimming cost V 5 bases and J 1 base, with 11 bases left between them. The V gene's germline CDR1 is SGHTA and CDR2 FQGNSA. CDR3 sequence (DNA): TGTGCCAGCAGCCCCGGGACCCGGAACACTGAAGCTTTCTTT. Translated, it gives CASSPGTRNTEAFF. The full variable domain, with the rest looked up from reference TRBV7-2 and TRBJ1-1, is GAGVSQSPSNKVTEKGKDVELRCDPISGHTALYWYRQSLGQGLEFLIYFQGNSAPDKSGLPSDRFSAERTGGSVSTLTIQRTQQEDSAVYLCASSPGTRNTEAFFGQGTRLTVV.

The CDR3 nucleotides are TGTGCCAGCAGGAGGACAGATACGCAGTATTTT. Translated, it gives CASRRTDTQYF. J is TRBJ2-3 and V is TRBV12-3 or TRBV12-4; D gene ambiguous. V lost 6 bases and J lost 3, with 4 bases in between. This CDR3 has 11 amino acids.

The chain couples TRBV28 to TRBJ2-5; a weak D match, TRBD1 (5 bases). The CDR3 consists of 16 residues. The germline V gene has CDR1 MDHEN and CDR2 SYDVKM. With 5 bases removed from V and 6 bases from J, the gap between germline ends came to 22 bases. CDR3 region: CASSPSMVGVLKTQYF. The CDR3 nucleotides read TGTGCCAGCAGTCCCTCGATGGTAGGGGTCCTAAAGACCCAGTACTTC.

The genes are TRBV10-1 and TRBJ2-5, with D possibly being TRBD1 (6 bases). Trimming left V 3 bases short and J 5 bases short, with 10 bases between. The CDR3 sequence is 13 residues long. Looked up from germline, CDR1 is WNHNN and CDR2 is SYGVQD (reference sequence). The CDR3 nucleotides are TGCGCCAGCAGTGAATCAGGGGTCGAGACCCAGTACTTC. Translated, it gives CASSESGVETQYF.

The CDR3 coding sequence is TGTGCCAGCAGCGTAGCTGGGGTAGCGGCAACCTACGAGCAGTACTTC. This sequence encodes CASSVAGVAATYEQYF. The chain employs TRBV9 and TRBJ2-7; maybe TRBD2 (6 bases). The germline V gene encodes CDR1 SGDLS and CDR2 YYNGEE. The CDR3 runs to 16 residues. V lost 0 bases and J 2 bases, leaving 15 bases between the germline ends.

J is TRBJ2-4 and V is TRBV30; D gene unclear. The CDR3 has 9 residues. Germline V CDR1 and CDR2: GTSNPN, SVGIG (reference sequence). Trimming removed 3 bases at V and 13 bases at J, with 7 bases between. CDR3 sequence reads: CAWRHGQYF. The CDR3, as DNA: TGTGCCTGGAGGCACGGGCAGTACTTC. Filled out from reference TRBV30 and TRBJ2-4, the complete variable domain reads SQTIHQWPATLVQPVGSPLSLECTVEGTSNPNLYWYRQAAGRGLQLLFYSVGIGQISSEVPQNLSASRPQDRQFILSSKKLLLSDSGFYLCAWRHGQYFGAGTRLSVL.

The V gene is TRBV28, the J gene TRBJ2-1; D remains ambiguous. CDR1 MDHEN and CDR2 SYDVKM come from the germline V gene. This CDR3 spans 15 amino acids. V lost 6 bases to trimming and J lost 0 bases, with 12 bases between them. The CDR3 reads CASRQDRHSYNEQFF. CDR3 sequence (DNA): TGTGCCAGCAGGCAGGACCGACACTCCTACAATGAGCAGTTCTTC.

The rearrangement links TRBV3-1 (or the pseudogene TRBV3-2) to TRBJ2-2; no clear D. Looked up from germline, CDR1 is LGHDT and CDR2 is YNNKEL (reference sequence). V was pared by 4 bases and J by 7 bases, with 16 bases between. This CDR3 region has 15 residues. The CDR3 loop reads CASSPGGQYGGELFF. CDR3 nucleotide sequence: TGTGCCAGCAGCCCTGGTGGGCAGTACGGCGGGGAGCTGTTTTTT.

The chain has TRBV25-1 and TRBJ2-2; D perhaps matches TRBD1 (6 bases). V dropped 4 bases and J dropped 1 base, with 10 bases sitting between them. Germline values: CDR1 MGHDK, CDR2 SYGVNS. The CDR3 is made up of 15 amino acids. The DNA for the CDR3 is TGTGCCAGCAGTGGCACACAGGGGAACACCGGGGAGCTGTTTTTT. Translating gives CASSGTQGNTGELFF.

With regard to this clone: This sample also contains other DNA sequences that code for the same CDR3. The chain combines TRBV5-1 with TRBJ2-1; 7 nucleotides align to TRBD2. The CDR3 length is 14 residues. The J segment lost 7 bases and the V segment lost 0 bases, leaving 4 bases of the junction unmatched. Germline loops: CDR1 SGHRS, CDR2 YFSETQ. The CDR3 coding sequence is TGCGCCAGCAGCTTGGGCGGGAGCGGAAATGAGCAGTTCTTC. Protein: CASSLGGSGNEQFF.

The J gene is TRBJ2-7, the V gene TRBV3-1 (or the pseudogene TRBV3-2), with TRBD1 matching over 9 bases. From germline, CDR1 is LGHDT and CDR2 YNNKEL (reference sequence). The CDR3 is made up of 16 amino acids. The V segment lost 4 bases and the J segment 3 bases; nucleotides outside the gene matches: 10. CDR3 in amino acids: CASSPQDGQGHYEQYF. CDR3 sequence (DNA): TGTGCCAGCAGCCCACAAGATGGACAGGGGCACTACGAGCAGTACTTC.

This clone was seen only once. The chain uses TRBV10-3 and TRBJ2-1; D perhaps matches TRBD2 (5 bases). V was trimmed by 3 bases and J by 0 bases, leaving 15 bases between them. The CDR3 extends over 17 amino acids. Germline CDR1 reads ENHRY; CDR2 reads SYGVKD. CDR3 nucleotides: TGTGCCATCAGTGACGCGGAGCGGTTCGTCTCCTACAATGAGCAGTTCTTC. Its translation is CAISDAERFVSYNEQFF.

The chain combines TRBV5-4 with TRBJ2-7; D gene uncertain. This CDR3 is built from 12 residues. V was shortened by 2 bases and J by 2 bases, with 5 bases between the two germline ends. CDR1 and CDR2 from the germline V gene are SGHNT and YYREEE (reference sequence). The CDR3 bases are TGTGCCAGCAGCTTTCAAACCTACGAGCAGTACTTC. Translating gives CASSFQTYEQYF.

The chain links TRBV4-3 to TRBJ2-1, with TRBD1 matching over 9 bases. Germline assignment: CDR1 LGHNA and CDR2 YSLEER. V trimming: 1 base; J trimming: 8 bases; junction bases outside the gene matches: 6. CDR3 length: 15 amino acids. CDR3 loop: CASSQGTGDFYEQFF. Written as DNA, the CDR3 is TGCGCCAGCAGCCAAGGGACAGGGGATTTTTATGAGCAGTTCTTC.